What follows are 17 T cell receptor beta chains derived from one specimen sequenced in a study of OX40 agonist ivuxolimab in advanced cancers. Method: immunoSEQ multiplex PCR; TCRdb's copy keeps in-frame clones and lacks some. Of tens of thousands of clones detected, around 84% appear once; the ten largest clones hold roughly 22%. The starting material was CD4+ or CD8+ T cells sorted from blood, obtained in a trial of the OX40 agonist ivuxolimab. The receptors originated from an adult with an advanced solid tumor such as melanoma, head and neck, liver or kidney cancer.

V gene TRBV6-1 combines with J gene TRBJ1-5; D is ambiguous. Trimming pared 5 bases from V and 1 base from J, leaving 12 bases between. The CDR3 is 15 amino acids. Germline assignment: CDR1 MNHNS and CDR2 SASEGT. CDR3 loop: CASSRTEGSNQPQHF. CDR3 sequence (DNA): TGTGCCAGCAGTAGGACTGAGGGCAGCAATCAGCCCCAGCATTTT.

The chain's CDR3 is CASSARLQSYNEQFF. In DNA form, the CDR3 reads TGTGCCAGCAGCGCCCGTCTCCAGTCCTACAATGAGCAGTTCTTC. The J gene is TRBJ2-1, the V gene TRBV7-9; D remains ambiguous. CDR3 length equals 15 residues. Trimming took off 5 bases at V and 1 base at J, with 12 bases between the two ends. Germline values: CDR1 SEHNR, CDR2 FQNEAQ (reference sequence).

V gene TRBV6-6 combines with J gene TRBJ1-1; D is unclear. Germline V gene data show CDR1 as MNHNY and CDR2 as SVGAGI (reference sequence). Trimming took 5 bases from V and 2 from J, leaving 9 bases between them. The CDR3 contains 13 residues. DNA for the CDR3: TGTGCCAGCAGTATCAGCCCTAACACTGAAGCTTTCTTT. Protein: CASSISPNTEAFF.

J is TRBJ1-1 and V is TRBV30, with D unresolved. Germline CDR1 and CDR2: GTSNPN and SVGIG (reference sequence). This CDR3 contains 12 residues. V was shortened by 0 bases and J by 6 bases, with 8 bases between the two germline ends. Here the CDR3 DNA reads TGTGCCTGGAGTGTGGGAGAATCTGAAGCTTTCTTT. It encodes CAWSVGESEAFF.

This sequence joins TRBV4-3 and TRBJ2-2, with a weak D call TRBD2 (6 bases). Germline-derived CDR1 and CDR2 are LGHNA and YSLEER. V lost 1 base to trimming and J lost 0 bases, with 12 bases between them. The CDR3 covers 17 residues. CDR3 residues: CASSQGPGLPNTGELFF. As DNA, the CDR3 is TGCGCCAGCAGCCAAGGGCCCGGACTACCGAACACCGGGGAGCTGTTTTTT.

This clone is medium-sized in the sample. The chain carries TRBV2 and TRBJ2-7, with D unclear. The V gene lost 3 bases and the J gene lost 2 bases, with 8 bases spanning the gap. The CDR3 has 13 residues. CDR1 is SNHLY and CDR2 is FYNNEI in the germline V gene. The CDR3 loop reads CASSDVGTYEQYV. DNA of the CDR3: TGTGCCAGCAGTGATGTCGGAACCTACGAGCAGTACGTC.

Only one count was recorded for this clone. V and J are TRBV7-2 and TRBJ2-1; maybe TRBD2 (5 bases). The germline V and J ends were trimmed by 4 bases and 0 bases, with 10 bases remaining between them. Germline V gene lookup returns CDR1 SGHTA and CDR2 FQGNSA. The CDR3 totals 15 residues. CDR3 region: CASSSPGGSYNEQFF. CDR3 DNA sequence: TGTGCCAGCAGCTCTCCAGGAGGCTCCTACAATGAGCAGTTCTTC.

This clone was seen a handful of times. This chain links TRBV4-3 with TRBJ1-1; the D is unclear. The CDR3 length is 13 residues. The V end was cut by 1 base, the J end by 0 bases, with 3 bases between. Germline V gene data show CDR1 as LGHNA and CDR2 as YSLEER. For the CDR3, the DNA is TGCGCCAGCAGCCAAGTACTGAACACTGAAGCTTTCTTT. Translating it yields CASSQVLNTEAFF.

V usage is TRBV27 and J usage is TRBJ2-3, with 7 bases that match TRBD2. After removal of 1 base from V and 4 bases from J, the junction contained 11 bases not matched to a gene. Per the germline V gene, CDR1 is MNHEY and CDR2 is SMNVEV (reference sequence). The CDR3 sequence is 17 residues long. Here the CDR3 DNA reads TGTGCCAGCAGTTTATTCCAATTAACGGGGAGGGCAGATACGCAGTATTTT. This encodes CASSLFQLTGRADTQYF.

This clone was counted a single time. The gene calls are TRBV23-1 and TRBJ2-7, with TRBD1 matching 9 bases. TRBV23-1 counts as an open reading frame of uncertain function. The J segment lost 4 bases and the V segment lost 4 bases, leaving 8 bases of the junction unmatched. The CDR3 consists of 15 residues. CDR3 sequence reads: CASSPTGGSLYEQYV. The DNA for the CDR3 is TGCGCCAGCAGTCCGACAGGGGGTTCTTTATACGAGCAGTACGTC.

The chain has TRBV4-3 and TRBJ1-6; D not certain. Trimming stripped 0 bases from V and 6 bases from J, with 9 bases between. The CDR3 loop spans 15 amino acids. Germline V gene data show CDR1 as LGHNA and CDR2 as YSLEER. DNA for the CDR3: TGCGCCAGCAGCCAAGACCGGCCGCTTAATTCACCCCTCCACTTT. Its protein is CASSQDRPLNSPLHF.

The chain employs TRBV7-6 and TRBJ1-1, with unresolved D. The V end lost 3 bases, the J end lost 0 bases, and 5 bases lay between the germline ends. The V gene's germline CDR1 is SGHVS and CDR2 FNYEAQ. This CDR3 is 13 amino acids long. In nucleotides, the CDR3 is TGTGCCAGCAGCTTCGATGTGAACACTGAAGCTTTCTTT. This translates into CASSFDVNTEAFF.

The gene calls are TRBV5-4 and TRBJ1-4; a possible D gene is TRBD1 (5 bases). Trimming removed 9 bases at V and 7 bases at J, with 13 bases between. The CDR3 totals 12 residues. From germline, CDR1 is SGHNT and CDR2 YYREEE (reference sequence). The CDR3 here is CATRSGSEKLFF. In nucleotides, the CDR3 is TGTGCCACCAGGTCAGGGAGTGAAAAACTGTTTTTT.

This clone was seen a few times. V and J are TRBV7-3 and TRBJ2-7; D gene ambiguous. This CDR3 is built from 13 residues. V lost 4 bases, J lost 1 base, and 8 bases lay in between. The germline V gene has CDR1 SGHTA and CDR2 FQGTGA. The CDR3 nucleotides read TGTGCCAGCAGCTCGACCCCTTCCTACGAGCAGTACTTC. Its translation is CASSSTPSYEQYF.

This chain uses TRBV10-3 with TRBJ1-3; the match to TRBD1 covers 9 bases. Germline lookup yields CDR1 ENHRY and CDR2 SYGVKD. CDR3 size: 15 residues. V lost 7 bases to trimming and J lost 7 bases; unmatched junction nucleotides: 11. The chain's CDR3 is CAITGQGPAGNTIYF. In nucleotides, the CDR3 is TGTGCCATCACCGGACAGGGGCCTGCAGGGAACACCATATATTTT.

The count of this clone is one. This chain connects TRBV9 to TRBJ2-2; 10 nucleotides align to TRBD2. With V trimmed by 4 bases and J by 3 bases, 6 bases remained unmatched. There are 16 residues in the CDR3. The V gene's germline CDR1 is SGDLS and CDR2 YYNGEE. In nucleotides, the CDR3 is TGTGCCAGCAGCTCCAGCGGGGGGGCCGACACCGGGGAGCTGTTTTTT. It yields the protein CASSSSGGADTGELFF.

The chain uses TRBV28 and TRBJ1-6, with 9 bases identical to TRBD1. Germline CDR1 is MDHEN and CDR2 is SYDVKM. V shed 8 bases, J shed 7 bases, and the junction held 3 bases outside the gene matches. This CDR3 region has 13 residues. The CDR3 is CASRGTGNSPLHF. Written as DNA, the CDR3 is TGTGCCAGCCGCGGGACAGGGAATTCACCCCTCCACTTT.